This TCR beta chain was recovered during a study of cytomegalovirus exposure and HLA in healthy donors. The V end was cut by 6 bases, the J end by 0 bases, with 9 bases between. In germline, CDR1 is MDHEN, CDR2 SYDVKM. The CDR3 contains 14 residues. In the PCR, 60 Vbeta and 13 Jbeta primers were used. The data were produced by immunoSEQ multiplex PCR, yet TCRdb's version contains in-frame clones alone and is incomplete. The data show about 180,000 clones, 80% to 85% seen once. This clonotype originated in a woman under 40 in good health and CMV-seronegative. Specimen: PBMCs. V and J are TRBV28 and TRBJ1-5; D is unclear. CDR3 DNA: TGTGCCAGCAGCCGAGGATATAGCAATCAGCCCCAGCATTTT. It is translated as CASSRGYSNQPQHF.